This TCR beta chain was documented in a study of cytomegalovirus exposure and HLA in healthy donors. PCR employed 60 Vbeta and 13 Jbeta primers. Generated by immunoSEQ multiplex PCR, the TCRdb table keeps only in-frame clones and is missing some. The sample includes approximately 170,000 clones, around 80% of them seen just once. This CDR3 spans 20 amino acids. Germline CDR1 is SGHNT and CDR2 is YYREEE (reference sequence). Deletions cut 3 bases from V and 0 bases from J, with 27 bases between. This sequence was found in a woman in her thirties or forties in good health and CMV-seropositive. The rearrangement uses TRBV5-4 and TRBJ1-1, with D uncertain. The sequencing input was PBMCs. The CDR3 spells CASSSLIRGISTNMNTEAFF. The CDR3 nucleotides read TGTGCCAGCAGCTCCTTAATAAGAGGAATAAGCACGAACATGAACACTGAAGCTTTCTTT.